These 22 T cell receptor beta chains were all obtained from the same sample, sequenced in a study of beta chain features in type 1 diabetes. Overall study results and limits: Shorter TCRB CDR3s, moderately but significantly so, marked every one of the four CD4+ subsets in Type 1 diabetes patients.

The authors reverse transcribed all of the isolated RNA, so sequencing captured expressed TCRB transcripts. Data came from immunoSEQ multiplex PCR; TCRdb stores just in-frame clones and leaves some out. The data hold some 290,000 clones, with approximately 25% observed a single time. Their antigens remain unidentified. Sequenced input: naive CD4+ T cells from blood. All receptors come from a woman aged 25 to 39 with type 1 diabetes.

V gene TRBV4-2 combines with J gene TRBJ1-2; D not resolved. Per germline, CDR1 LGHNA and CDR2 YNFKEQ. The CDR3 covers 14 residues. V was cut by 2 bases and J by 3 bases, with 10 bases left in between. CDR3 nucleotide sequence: TGTGCCAGCAGCCAATATGAGTTAGACTATGGCTACACCTTC. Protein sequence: CASSQYELDYGYTF.

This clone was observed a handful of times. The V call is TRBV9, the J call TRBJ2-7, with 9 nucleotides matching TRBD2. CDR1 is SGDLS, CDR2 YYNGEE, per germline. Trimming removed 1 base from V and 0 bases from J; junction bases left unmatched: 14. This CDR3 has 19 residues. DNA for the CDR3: TGTGCCAGCAGCGTAATACTGAGACTAGCGGACCTGAGCTCCTACGAGCAGTACTTC. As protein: CASSVILRLADLSSYEQYF.

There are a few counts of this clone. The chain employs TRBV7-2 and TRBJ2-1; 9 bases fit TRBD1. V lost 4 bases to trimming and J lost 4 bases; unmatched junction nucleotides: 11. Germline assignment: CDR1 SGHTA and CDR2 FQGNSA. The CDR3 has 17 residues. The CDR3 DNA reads TGTGCCAGCAGCTCCCAAACCGGGACAGGGACGTACAATGAGCAGTTCTTC. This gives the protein CASSSQTGTGTYNEQFF.

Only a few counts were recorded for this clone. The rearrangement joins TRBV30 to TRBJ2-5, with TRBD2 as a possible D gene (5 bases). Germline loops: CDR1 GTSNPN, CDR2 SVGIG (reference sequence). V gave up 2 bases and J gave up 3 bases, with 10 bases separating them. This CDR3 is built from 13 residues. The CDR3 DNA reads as TGTGCCTGGAGTCTTTGGCGGGAAGAGACCCAGTACTTC. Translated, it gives CAWSLWREETQYF.

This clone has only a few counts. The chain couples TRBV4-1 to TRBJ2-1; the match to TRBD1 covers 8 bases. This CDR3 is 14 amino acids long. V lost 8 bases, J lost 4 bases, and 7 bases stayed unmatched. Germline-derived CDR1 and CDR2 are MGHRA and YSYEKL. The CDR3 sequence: CASGSGQVYNEQFF. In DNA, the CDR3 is TGCGCCAGCGGATCGGGACAGGTATACAATGAGCAGTTCTTC.

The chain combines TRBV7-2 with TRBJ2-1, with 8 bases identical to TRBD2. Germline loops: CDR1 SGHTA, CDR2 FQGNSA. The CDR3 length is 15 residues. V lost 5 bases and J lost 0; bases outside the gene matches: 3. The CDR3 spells CASSESGSSYNEQFF. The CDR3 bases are TGTGCCAGCAGCGAAAGCGGGAGCTCCTACAATGAGCAGTTCTTC. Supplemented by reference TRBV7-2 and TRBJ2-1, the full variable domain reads GAGVSQSPSNKVTEKGKDVELRCDPISGHTALYWYRQSLGQGLEFLIYFQGNSAPDKSGLPSDRFSAERTGGSVSTLTIQRTQQEDSAVYLCASSESGSSYNEQFFGPGTRLTVL.

CDR3 in DNA: TGTGCCAGCAGCGTAGGGGCACAAGCATCGAACACTGAAGCTTTCTTT. It yields the protein CASSVGAQASNTEAFF. The V and J genes are TRBV9 and TRBJ1-1; D not resolved. This CDR3 has 16 residues. CDR1 is SGDLS and CDR2 is YYNGEE in the germline V gene. The ends were cut back, 0 bases at V and 1 base at J, with 13 bases in the middle.

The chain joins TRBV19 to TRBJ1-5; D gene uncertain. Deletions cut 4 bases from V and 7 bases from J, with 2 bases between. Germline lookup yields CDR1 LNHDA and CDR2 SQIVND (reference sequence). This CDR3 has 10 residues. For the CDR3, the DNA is TGTGCCAGTAGTACGCAGCCCCAGCATTTT. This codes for CASSTQPQHF.

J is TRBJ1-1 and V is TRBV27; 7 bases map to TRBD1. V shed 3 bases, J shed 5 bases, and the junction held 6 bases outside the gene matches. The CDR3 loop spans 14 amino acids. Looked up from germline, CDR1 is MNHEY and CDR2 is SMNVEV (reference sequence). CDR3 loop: CASSFNAGGTEAFF. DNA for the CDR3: TGTGCCAGCAGTTTCAATGCAGGGGGGACTGAAGCTTTCTTT.

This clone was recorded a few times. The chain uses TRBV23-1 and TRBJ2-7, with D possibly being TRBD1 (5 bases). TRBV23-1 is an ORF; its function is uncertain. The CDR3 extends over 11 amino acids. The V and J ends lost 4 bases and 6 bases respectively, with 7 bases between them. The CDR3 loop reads CASSPTGEQYF. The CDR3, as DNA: TGCGCCAGCAGTCCTACAGGCGAGCAGTACTTC.

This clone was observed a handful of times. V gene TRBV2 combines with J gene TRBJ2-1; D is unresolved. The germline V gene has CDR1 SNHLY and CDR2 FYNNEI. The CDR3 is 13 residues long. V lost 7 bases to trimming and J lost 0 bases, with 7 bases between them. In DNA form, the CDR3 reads TGTGCCAGCACCCAGGACTCCTACAATGAGCAGTTCTTC. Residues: CASTQDSYNEQFF.

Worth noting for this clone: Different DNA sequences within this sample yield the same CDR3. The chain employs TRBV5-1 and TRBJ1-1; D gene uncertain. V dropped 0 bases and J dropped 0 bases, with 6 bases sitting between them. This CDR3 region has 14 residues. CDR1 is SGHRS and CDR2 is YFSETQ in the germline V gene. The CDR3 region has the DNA TGCGCCAGCAGCTTGGGCACAGTGAACACTGAAGCTTTCTTT. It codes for CASSLGTVNTEAFF.

This chain's CDR3 is CASSLIRGETQYF. The CDR3 DNA reads TGTGCCAGCAGTCTTATCCGCGGCGAGACCCAGTACTTC. The V and J genes are TRBV28 and TRBJ2-5; no definite D call. CDR1 and CDR2 from the germline V gene are MDHEN and SYDVKM. This CDR3 spans 13 amino acids. The V end lost 5 bases, the J end lost 5 bases, and 12 bases lay between the germline ends.

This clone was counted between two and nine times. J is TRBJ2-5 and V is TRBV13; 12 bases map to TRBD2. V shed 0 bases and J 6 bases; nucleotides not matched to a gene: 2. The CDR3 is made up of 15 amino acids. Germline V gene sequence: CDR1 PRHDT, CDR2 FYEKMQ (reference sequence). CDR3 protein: CASSLGLAGGKTQYF. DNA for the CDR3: TGTGCCAGCAGCTTAGGACTAGCGGGAGGAAAGACCCAGTACTTC.

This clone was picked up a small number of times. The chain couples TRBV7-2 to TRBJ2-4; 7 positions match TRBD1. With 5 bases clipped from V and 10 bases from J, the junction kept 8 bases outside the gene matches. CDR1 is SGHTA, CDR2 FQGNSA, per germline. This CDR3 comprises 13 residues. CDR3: CASSEGTDLIQYF. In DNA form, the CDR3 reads TGTGCCAGCAGCGAAGGGACAGACCTTATTCAGTACTTC.

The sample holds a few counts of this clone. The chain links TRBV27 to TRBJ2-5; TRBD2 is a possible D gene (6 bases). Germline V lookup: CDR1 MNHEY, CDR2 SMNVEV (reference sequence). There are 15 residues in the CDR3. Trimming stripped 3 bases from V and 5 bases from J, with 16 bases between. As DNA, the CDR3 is TGTGCCAGCAGTTTGTTTAGCGGCCTCCGGGAGACCCAGTACTTC. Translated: CASSLFSGLRETQYF.

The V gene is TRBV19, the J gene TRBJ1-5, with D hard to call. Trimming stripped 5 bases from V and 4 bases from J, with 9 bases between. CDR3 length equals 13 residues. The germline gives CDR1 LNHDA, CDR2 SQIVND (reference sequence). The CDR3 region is CASSEEGNQPQHF. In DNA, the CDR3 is TGTGCCAGTAGTGAAGAGGGTAATCAGCCCCAGCATTTT.

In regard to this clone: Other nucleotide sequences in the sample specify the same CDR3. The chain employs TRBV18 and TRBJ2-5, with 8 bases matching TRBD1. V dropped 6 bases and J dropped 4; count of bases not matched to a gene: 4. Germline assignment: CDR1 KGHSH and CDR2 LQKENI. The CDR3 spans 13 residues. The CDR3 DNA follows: TGTGCCAGCTCCCATGACAGGGGAGAGACCCAGTACTTC. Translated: CASSHDRGETQYF.

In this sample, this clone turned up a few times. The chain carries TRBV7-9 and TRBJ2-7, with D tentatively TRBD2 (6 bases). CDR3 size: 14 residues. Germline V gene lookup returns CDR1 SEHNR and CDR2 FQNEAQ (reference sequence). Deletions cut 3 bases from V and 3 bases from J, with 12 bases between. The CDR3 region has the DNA TGTGCCAGCAGCTTTCGGGGGAGAGGCTACGAGCAGTACTTC. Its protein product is CASSFRGRGYEQYF.

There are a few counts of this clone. The CDR3 protein is CSVSGAGVSYEQYF. The CDR3 DNA follows: TGCAGCGTTTCGGGTGCGGGGGTCTCCTACGAGCAGTACTTC. The V call is TRBV29-1, the J call TRBJ2-7; 7 positions match TRBD2. Germline CDR1 SQVTM, CDR2 ANQGSEA. The CDR3 is made up of 14 amino acids. The V and J ends lost 5 bases and 0 bases, in that order; junction bases with no gene match: 7.

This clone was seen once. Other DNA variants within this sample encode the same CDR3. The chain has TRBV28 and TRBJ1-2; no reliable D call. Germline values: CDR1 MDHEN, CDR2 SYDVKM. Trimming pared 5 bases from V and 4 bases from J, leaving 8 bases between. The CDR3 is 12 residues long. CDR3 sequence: CASSPGAYGYTF. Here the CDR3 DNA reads TGTGCCAGCAGTCCGGGTGCCTATGGCTACACCTTC.

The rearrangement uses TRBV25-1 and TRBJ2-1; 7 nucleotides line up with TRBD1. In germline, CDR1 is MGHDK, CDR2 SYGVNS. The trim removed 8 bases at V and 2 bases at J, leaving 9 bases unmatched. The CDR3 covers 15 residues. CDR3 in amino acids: CASGTGTAPYNEQFF. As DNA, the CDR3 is TGTGCCAGCGGGACCGGGACAGCGCCCTACAATGAGCAGTTCTTC. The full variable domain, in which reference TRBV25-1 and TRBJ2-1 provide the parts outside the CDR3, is EADIYQTPRYLVIGTGKKITLECSQTMGHDKMYWYQQDPGMELHLIHYSYGVNSTEKGDLSSESTVSRIRTEHFPLTLESARPSHTSQYLCASGTGTAPYNEQFFGPGTRLTVL.